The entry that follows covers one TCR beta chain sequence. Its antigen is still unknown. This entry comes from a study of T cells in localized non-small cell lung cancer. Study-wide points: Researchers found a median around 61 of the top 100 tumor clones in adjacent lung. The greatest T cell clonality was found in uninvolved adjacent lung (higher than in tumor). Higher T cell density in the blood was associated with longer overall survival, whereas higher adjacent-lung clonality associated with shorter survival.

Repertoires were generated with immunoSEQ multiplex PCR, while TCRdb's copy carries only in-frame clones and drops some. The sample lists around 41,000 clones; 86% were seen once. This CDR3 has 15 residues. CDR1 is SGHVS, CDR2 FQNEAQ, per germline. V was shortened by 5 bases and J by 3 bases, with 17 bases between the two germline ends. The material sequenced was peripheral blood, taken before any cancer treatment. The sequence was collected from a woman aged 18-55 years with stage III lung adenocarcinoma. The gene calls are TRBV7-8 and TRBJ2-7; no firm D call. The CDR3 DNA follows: TGTGCCAGCAGCACCAGAGACAAGACATACTACGAGCAGTACTTC. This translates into CASSTRDKTYYEQYF.